A single sample is the source of the 14 T cell receptor beta chains below, sequenced in a study of cytomegalovirus exposure and HLA in healthy donors (dated 2017 in TCRdb). To prepare the library, the immunoSEQ multiplex PCR assay was applied. A mixture of 60 forward primers for TCR Vbeta segments and 13 reverse primers for TCR Jbeta segments was used in the multiplex PCR. The table was pulled from immuneACCESS by TCRdb, which kept in-frame rearrangements only. Such tables lose some clones; where checked, under half of the loss comes from unresolved V genes, and the rest has no known cause. The sample data list about 120,000 clones, and roughly four fifths of these were observed just once. Of the sample, over 3% is held by the ten largest clones. Source material: PBMCs. The receptor set was obtained from a woman between 40 and 55 years old in good health and CMV-seropositive.

V and J are TRBV28 and TRBJ1-5; 8 bases line up with TRBD1. This CDR3 region has 14 residues. Germline V CDR1 and CDR2: MDHEN, SYDVKM. With V trimmed by 6 bases and J by 5 bases, 6 bases remained unmatched. CDR3 DNA: TGTGCCAGCAGGAAACAGGGGGGGGATCAGCCCCAGCATTTT. Its translation: CASRKQGGDQPQHF.

The chain links TRBV10-3 to TRBJ2-2; 13 bases match TRBD2. The V and J ends lost 6 bases and 5 bases, in that order; junction bases with no gene match: 6. Germline V gene lookup returns CDR1 ENHRY and CDR2 SYGVKD. The length of the CDR3 is 16 residues. CDR3 region: CAIRATSGRDTGELFF. The CDR3 nucleotides are TGTGCCATCAGGGCCACTAGCGGGAGGGATACCGGGGAGCTGTTTTTT.

This clone was found a few times. The chain couples TRBV28 to TRBJ2-5; D possibly corresponds to TRBD1 (6 bases). Per the germline V gene, CDR1 is MDHEN and CDR2 is SYDVKM. The CDR3 length is 15 residues. V was shortened by 6 bases and J by 5 bases, with 19 bases between the two germline ends. The CDR3 region has the DNA TGTGCCAGCAGAACTACCCCGTGGGGGCTTGAGACCCAGTACTTC. Residues: CASRTTPWGLETQYF.

V gene TRBV11-3 combines with J gene TRBJ2-1; 10 bases fit TRBD2. V dropped 5 bases and J dropped 2; count of bases not matched to a gene: 12. This CDR3 is 18 amino acids long. The germline V gene encodes CDR1 SGHNT and CDR2 YENEEA. The CDR3 sequence: CASSPRSPLAGAYNEQFF. The DNA of the CDR3 is TGTGCCAGCAGCCCACGAAGTCCGCTAGCGGGAGCCTACAATGAGCAGTTCTTC.

V is TRBV25-1 and J is TRBJ2-3, with 7 bases lining up with TRBD2. CDR1 and CDR2 (germline): MGHDK, SYGVNS. V lost 3 bases, J lost 9 bases, and 3 bases stayed unmatched. This CDR3 region has 12 residues. CDR3 amino acids: CASSEGGRTQYF. In DNA, the CDR3 is TGTGCCAGCAGTGAGGGCGGGAGAACGCAGTATTTT.

V gene TRBV9 combines with J gene TRBJ2-1; 13 positions agree with TRBD2. Germline trimming cut 5 bases from V and 6 bases from J; bases unmatched to any gene: 5. CDR1 and CDR2 (germline): SGDLS, YYNGEE. The CDR3 has 15 amino acids. CDR3: CASSTGLAGINEQFF. In nucleotides, the CDR3 is TGTGCCAGCAGTACGGGACTAGCGGGAATCAATGAGCAGTTCTTC.

V and J are TRBV5-1 and TRBJ2-7; D possibly corresponds to TRBD1 (5 bases). The CDR3 runs to 14 residues. Germline CDR1 SGHRS, CDR2 YFSETQ. The germline V and J ends were trimmed by 4 bases and 3 bases, with 14 bases remaining between them. CDR3 nucleotide sequence: TGCGCCAGCAGCCAAGAATCCAGGGACTACGAGCAGTACTTC. This codes for CASSQESRDYEQYF.

The chain's CDR3 is CASSQGAGNEQFF. In DNA, the CDR3 is TGCGCCAGCAGCCAAGGAGCGGGAAATGAGCAGTTCTTC. The V call is TRBV4-1, the J call TRBJ2-1, with 7 bases that match TRBD2. Germline V CDR1 and CDR2: MGHRA, YSYEKL. V gave up 1 base and J gave up 7 bases; unmatched junction bases: 1. CDR3 length equals 13 residues.

V usage is TRBV15 and J usage is TRBJ2-1; 7 bases agree with TRBD2. Trimming took 5 bases from V and 0 from J; bases not matched to a gene: 4. The CDR3 contains 15 residues. Germline lookup yields CDR1 LNHNV and CDR2 YYDKDF (reference sequence). CDR3 region: CATSGLESSYNEQFF. CDR3 DNA sequence: TGTGCCACCAGCGGACTAGAGAGCTCCTACAATGAGCAGTTCTTC.

This rearrangement joins TRBV9 to TRBJ2-2, with TRBD2 as a possible D gene (5 bases). The CDR3 runs to 14 residues. Germline CDR1 is SGDLS and CDR2 is YYNGEE. The V gene lost 3 bases and the J gene lost 0 bases, with 6 bases spanning the gap. In nucleotides, the CDR3 is TGTGCCAGCAGCGCCGGGACGAACACCGGGGAGCTGTTTTTT. This sequence encodes CASSAGTNTGELFF.

This clone was found once. The chain is built from TRBV28 and TRBJ2-7; TRBD1 is a possible D gene (5 bases). V was shortened by 4 bases and J by 5 bases, with 12 bases between the two germline ends. Germline V gene data show CDR1 as MDHEN and CDR2 as SYDVKM. The CDR3 is 13 amino acids. The CDR3 sequence: CASSSPPRDEQYF. The CDR3 DNA reads TGTGCCAGCAGTTCCCCCCCCAGGGACGAGCAGTACTTC.

The chain uses TRBV16 and TRBJ2-7, with D possibly being TRBD2 (6 bases). Germline V gene sequence: CDR1 KGHSY, CDR2 FQNENV. The CDR3 is 15 amino acids. V dropped 4 bases and J dropped 5 bases, with 18 bases sitting between them. CDR3 residues: CASSLRAGPSNEQYF. CDR3 coding DNA: TGTGCCAGCAGCCTAAGGGCGGGGCCCTCAAACGAGCAGTACTTC. Full variable domain (outside the CDR3, taken from reference TRBV16 and TRBJ2-7): GEEVAQTPKHLVRGEGQKAKLYCAPIKGHSYVFWYQQVLKNEFKFLISFQNENVFDETGMPKERFSAKCLPNSPCSLEIQATKLEDSAVYFCASSLRAGPSNEQYFGPGTRLTVT.

The chain employs TRBV6-5 and TRBJ2-7; D might be TRBD1 (6 bases). In germline, CDR1 is MNHEY, CDR2 SVGAGI. The CDR3 is 13 residues long. Trimming removed 7 bases at V and 0 bases at J, with 10 bases between. The CDR3 DNA reads TGTGCCAGCACCACGGACAGCTCCTACGAGCAGTACTTC. Amino acid sequence: CASTTDSSYEQYF.

The CDR3 bases are TGTGCCACCATGAAAGAAAGGGGGAGCTCCTACGAGCAGTACTTC. Protein: CATMKERGSSYEQYF. This chain uses TRBV15 with TRBJ2-7, with D maybe TRBD1 (6 bases). Trimming shortened V by 7 bases and J by 0 bases, and 16 bases separated the two germline ends. This CDR3 is built from 15 residues. Germline CDR1 LNHNV, CDR2 YYDKDF (reference sequence).